This TCR beta chain came from a study of identical twins (dated by TCRdb to 2015 to 2016). Turning to the overall study: TCR alpha and beta repertoires from monozygotic twins, unrelated adults of various ages and cord blood were deep-sequenced to test whether fetal clonotypes persist. To rule out contamination, the twin experiments were replicated at different times with different library preparation protocols.

Only healthy Caucasian donors were included. Three pairs of female monozygotic twins, all aged 18 to 29 years, were included in the twin cohort. CD4+ and CD8+ T cell populations were isolated with positive isolation kits from Invitrogen. The study at large found these results: Fewer insertions were carried by abundant cord blood beta clonotypes, a similar but weaker trend appeared in young adult naive repertoires, and no such trend appeared in memory repertoires. Because the same donors could not be followed over many years, the conclusions relied on cross-sectional statistical analysis. A weaker excess of twin sharing was found in beta out-of-frame sequences because the signal-to-noise ratio was lowered by fewer shared sequences. Compared with coincidental sharing between unrelated individuals, an excess of low generation-probability sequences was observed among out-of-frame TCR alpha sequences shared between twins. Invariant T cells such as MAIT and iNKT could partly confound zero-insertion analyses, though diverse VJ usage argued against this for most clonotypes. In monozygotic twins, out-of-frame TCR alpha sharing was systematically underestimated by recombination models, although the models agreed with sharing between unrelated individuals.

Reading from cysteine to phenylalanine, the CDR3 counts 11 amino acids. The DNA shown is the 33-base CDR3, in frame from base 1. V is reduced by 3 bases and J by 12 bases, leaving a spacing of 9 bases between them. The library relied on 5' RACE. Sequencing took place on an Illumina HiSeq 2000. A universal primer binding site was added through template switching, and the final cDNA carried a unique molecular identifier so that TCR cDNA molecules could be counted accurately. Specific primers in the conserved constant-segment region were used to synthesize first-strand cDNA for the TCR alpha and beta chains. Each cDNA library was double barcoded, with a SMART-Mk sample barcode plus Illumina barcodes, to control for contamination. TruSeq adapter sequences, together with Illumina sample barcodes, were added in two successive PCR steps. The Illumina HiSeq platform was used with custom primers to sequence TCR alpha and beta cDNA libraries. Per the source publication's procedure: Unique molecular identifiers were extracted from raw reads with MiGEC, and CDR3 positions were determined with MiXCR. Recombination models were inferred per individual with the repgenHMM and IGoR tools using an EM algorithm. Shared clonotypes were analyzed with the tcR package in R, and sharing was normalized by the product of cloneset sizes. To study raw recombination free of thymic and clonal selection effects, out-of-frame nonproductive sequences were analyzed. TCRdb redid the processing of the public reads, applying fastp at Q25 and MiXCR, and retained in-frame beta chains. One record per CDR3 amino acid sequence lists the most common genes and DNA. What appears here as the V and J calls and clone size reflects TCRdb's work, not the paper's. Here the sample has under 300,000 distinct CDR3 sequences; around 6.5% occur a single time. Jointly, the top ten make up more than 12% of the sample.

With regard to this clonotype: No cognate antigen has been identified for it. No base-level quality is on record; no much larger clone is a single base apart.

This same sample was also part of a study on T cells expressing NK-cell markers. Drawing on the second study: Three sorted T-cell subsets (CD3+CD56+NKG2C+, CD3+CD56+NKG2C- and CD3+CD56-NKG2C+) from roughly 8 donors had their TCR beta-chain repertoires profiled. Seven of the eight sequenced donors were HCMV-seropositive and one was HCMV-seronegative. In several experiments an anti-gammadeltaTCR antibody was added to restrict sorting to alphabetaTCR-expressing T cells. For six donors, the dominant CD3+CD56+NKG2C+ clonotypes were among the top 10 CD8+ clonotypes and accounted for about 1.0-7.0% of CD8+ T cells. Those dominant clonotypes were again the most abundant among CD3+CD56-NKG2C+ cells in a handful of donors, at roughly 25-65%. Whether the expanded NKG2C-expressing T cell clones were specific for HCMV antigens was left unclear. The study sequenced eight donors, all healthy volunteers chosen at random: three men and five women. To determine HCMV serostatus, a commercial ELISA kit was used to detect HCMV-specific IgG in serum. MIGEC was used to demultiplex reads and group reads by UMI, and MiTCR was used to assemble and quantify clonotypes. To exclude erroneous sequences, only TCR cDNA sequences supported by at least two reads were retained. The tcR package was used for downstream repertoire analysis, and clonotypes were matched across fractions by CDR3 nucleotide sequence plus V segment. VDJmatch was used to annotate antigen specificity against VDJdb, with one amino acid substitution in CDR3 permitted.

The sample comprised CD8+ T cells sorted from blood. The sequence joins TRBV12-3 or TRBV12-4 to TRBJ2-1; too little of a D gene remains to name it. The receptor comes from a woman aged 18-29 years in good health. The CDR3 here reads CASSFAVVQFF. The DNA is as follows: TGTGCCAGCAGTTTTGCCGTTGTGCAGTTCTTC.